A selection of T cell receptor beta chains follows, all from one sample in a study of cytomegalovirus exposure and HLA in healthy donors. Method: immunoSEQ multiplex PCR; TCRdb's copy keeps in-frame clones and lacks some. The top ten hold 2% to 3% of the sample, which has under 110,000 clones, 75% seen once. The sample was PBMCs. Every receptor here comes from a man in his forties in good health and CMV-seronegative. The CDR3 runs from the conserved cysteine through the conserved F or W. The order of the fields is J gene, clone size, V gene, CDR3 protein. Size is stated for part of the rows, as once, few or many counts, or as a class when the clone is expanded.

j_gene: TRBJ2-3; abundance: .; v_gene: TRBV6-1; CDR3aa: CASSEKLAGGTDTQYF
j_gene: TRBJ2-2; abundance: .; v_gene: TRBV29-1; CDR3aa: CSGGENTGELFF
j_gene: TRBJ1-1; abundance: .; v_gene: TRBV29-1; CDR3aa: CSVVAGGRAFF
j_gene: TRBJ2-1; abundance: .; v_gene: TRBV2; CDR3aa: CASNPDRVSYNEQFF
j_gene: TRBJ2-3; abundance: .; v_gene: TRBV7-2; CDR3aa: CASSLEVAGSTDTQYF
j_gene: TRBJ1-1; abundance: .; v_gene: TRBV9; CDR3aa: CASSIDRYTEAFF
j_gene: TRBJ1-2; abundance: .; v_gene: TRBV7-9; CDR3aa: CSSIPTTTGSNYGYTF
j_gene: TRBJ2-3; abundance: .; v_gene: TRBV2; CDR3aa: CASGGGTSTDTQYF
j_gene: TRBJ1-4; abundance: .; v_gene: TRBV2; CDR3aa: CASSQTGIGTNEKLFF
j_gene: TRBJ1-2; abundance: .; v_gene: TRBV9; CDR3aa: CASSVGMGANYGYTF
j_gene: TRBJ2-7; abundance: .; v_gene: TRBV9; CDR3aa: CASSPGQGGTYEQYF
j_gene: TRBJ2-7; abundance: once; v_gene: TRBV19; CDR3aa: CASSMEGDRFYEQYF
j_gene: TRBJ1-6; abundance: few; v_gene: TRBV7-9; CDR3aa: CASSPGQSNSPLHF
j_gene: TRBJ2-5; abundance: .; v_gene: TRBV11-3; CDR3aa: CASSSGLTSGGTETQYF
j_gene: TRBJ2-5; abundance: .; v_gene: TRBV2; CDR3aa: CASSDGGGAGETQYF
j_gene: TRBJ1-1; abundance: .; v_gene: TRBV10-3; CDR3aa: CAIRTPYNTEAFF
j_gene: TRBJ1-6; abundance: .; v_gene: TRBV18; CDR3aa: CASSPTDRGALHF
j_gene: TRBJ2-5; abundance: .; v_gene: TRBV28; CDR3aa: CASSRQGVRETQYF
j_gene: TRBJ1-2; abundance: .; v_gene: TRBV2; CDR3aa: CASRPGAVSNYGYTF
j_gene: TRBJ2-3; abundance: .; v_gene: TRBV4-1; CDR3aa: CASSRIQEDTQYF
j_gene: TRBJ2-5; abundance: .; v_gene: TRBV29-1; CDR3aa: CSVEDLGGETQYF
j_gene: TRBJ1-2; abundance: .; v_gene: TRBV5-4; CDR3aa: CASSWDRDFNYGYTF
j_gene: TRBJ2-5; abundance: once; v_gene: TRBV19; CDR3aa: CATGWTGGQETQYF
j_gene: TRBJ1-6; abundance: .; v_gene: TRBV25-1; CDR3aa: CASSEYGSYNSPLHF
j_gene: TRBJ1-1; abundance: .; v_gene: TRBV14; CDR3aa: CASSQDIGGTEAFF
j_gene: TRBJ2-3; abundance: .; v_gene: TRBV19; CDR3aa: CASSRRRATDTQYF
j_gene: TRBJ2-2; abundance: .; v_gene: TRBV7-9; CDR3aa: CASSLQGTGELFF
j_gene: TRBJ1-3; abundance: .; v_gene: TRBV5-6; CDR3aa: CASSLGPGGNTIYF
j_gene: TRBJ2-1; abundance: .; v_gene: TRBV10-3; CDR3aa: CAISGTGGYNEQFF
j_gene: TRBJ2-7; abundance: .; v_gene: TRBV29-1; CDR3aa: CSARTGYEQYF
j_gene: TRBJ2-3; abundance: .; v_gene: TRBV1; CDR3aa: CTSSQTRDSGAETDTQYF
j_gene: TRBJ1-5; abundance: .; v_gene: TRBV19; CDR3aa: CASSLEESSNQPQHF
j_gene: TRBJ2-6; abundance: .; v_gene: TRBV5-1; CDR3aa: CASSWGGVSGANVLTF
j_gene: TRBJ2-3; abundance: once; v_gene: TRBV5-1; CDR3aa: CASSLPSTDTQYF
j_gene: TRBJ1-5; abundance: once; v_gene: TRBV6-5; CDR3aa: CASSSFPQGAGQPQHF
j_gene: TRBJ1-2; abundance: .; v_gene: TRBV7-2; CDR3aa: CASIGGAGGYGYTF
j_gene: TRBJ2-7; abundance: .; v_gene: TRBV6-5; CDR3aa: CASSLVAGIYEQYF
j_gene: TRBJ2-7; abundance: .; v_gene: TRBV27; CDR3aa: CASSLLGTGYEQYF